This T cell receptor beta chain derives from a study of blood T cell repertoires in COVID-19. The wider study: The study drew acute and convalescent COVID-19 samples from the United States, Italy and Spain.

Sequencing was performed with immunoSEQ multiplex PCR; in TCRdb, only in-frame clones are kept and a portion is missing. The table has over 200,000 clones, about 90% seen once; the top ten hold 1.4% to 1.5%. The TCR was taken from a man between 18 and 35 years old with active or convalescent COVID-19. Source material: peripheral blood.

CDR3 loop: CAIRSDKDTRNYGYTF. The CDR3 nucleotides read TGTGCCATCAGATCCGACAAGGACACGAGAAACTATGGCTACACCTTC. J is TRBJ1-2 and V is TRBV10-3, with D possibly TRBD1 on 5 matching bases. The V gene lost 6 bases and the J gene lost 2 bases, with 19 bases spanning the gap. This CDR3 is 16 amino acids long. Germline-derived CDR1 and CDR2 are ENHRY and SYGVKD.